A single sample is the source of the 28 T cell receptor beta chains below, sequenced in a study of regulatory T cells in long-lasting Graves disease. The time point here: persistent/refractory GD, antithyroid drugs over 5 years with positive TRAb. PBMCs were the source of the RNA used for TCR sequencing. Building of the TCR beta libraries involved iRepertoire HTBI primers and Arm-PCR of CDR3 regions. TCRdb re-called the multiplex PCR reads through MiXCR, storing one row per CDR3 protein. The sample includes almost 350,000 distinct CDR3 sequences, about 20% seen only once; the top ten take less than 35%. This specimen was peripheral blood mononuclear cells (PBMCs), taken when the disease was refractory, from a patient treated with antithyroid drugs. The origin of the receptors is a female donor with Graves disease.

This chain joins TRBV29-1 and TRBJ2-7, with D perhaps matching TRBD1 (6 bases). CDR3 size: 16 residues. The germline V gene encodes CDR1 SQVTM and CDR2 ANQGSEA. The germline V and J ends were trimmed by 6 bases and 0 bases, with 21 bases remaining between them. The CDR3 nucleotides are TGCAGCGTGTCGGTTACTATGTCGGGACACTCCTACGAGCAGTACTTC. Amino acids: CSVSVTMSGHSYEQYF.

The chain links TRBV6-2 or TRBV6-3 to TRBJ2-3; D gene ambiguous. Germline V lookup: CDR1 MNHEY, CDR2 SVGEGT. The V end was cut by 7 bases, the J end by 4 bases, with 15 bases between. This CDR3 is 14 amino acids long. In nucleotides, the CDR3 is TGTGCCAGCACCGAGAATAGGGCGGCAGATACGCAGTATTTT. This sequence encodes CASTENRAADTQYF.

This clonotype showed up just a few times. The junction departs from the called germline gene at one end, perhaps through a read error. CDR3 in DNA: TGTGCCATCAGTGAGTCCGGGACCCCACCACCCCGGACCTTC. This sequence encodes CAISESGTPPPRTF. The genes are TRBV10-3 and TRBJ2-7; tentatively, D is TRBD1 or TRBD2 (5 bases each). CDR1 is ENHRY and CDR2 is SYGVKD in the germline V gene. This CDR3 contains 14 residues.

There are a few counts of this clonotype. V usage is TRBV5-5 and J usage is TRBJ2-7; 8 bases line up with TRBD1. CDR3 length equals 14 residues. Germline V gene sequence: CDR1 SGHKS, CDR2 YYEKEE (reference sequence). The J segment lost 2 bases and the V segment lost 6 bases, leaving 7 bases of the junction unmatched. The CDR3 sequence is CASIPTGVPYEQYF. CDR3 nucleotides: TGTGCCAGCATCCCGACAGGGGTTCCCTACGAGCAGTACTTC.

The J gene is TRBJ2-1, the V gene TRBV2, with a possible D match to TRBD2 (6 bases). With 7 bases removed from V and 10 bases from J, the gap between germline ends came to 20 bases. CDR1 and CDR2 (germline): SNHLY, FYNNEI. This CDR3 is 14 amino acids long. The CDR3 DNA follows: TGTGCCAGCAAATCGGGCGGGGAATATGAAGAGCAGTTCTTC. It codes for CASKSGGEYEEQFF.

Ten or more counts support this clonotype. V gene TRBV18 combines with J gene TRBJ1-1; 8 bases agree with TRBD1. This CDR3 comprises 15 residues. The V gene's germline CDR1 is KGHSH and CDR2 LQKENI. The V gene end was trimmed by 3 bases and the J gene end by 5 bases; junction bases not matched to a gene: 8. The CDR3 region is CASSPQGASYTEAFF. CDR3 bases: TGTGCCAGCTCACCCCAGGGGGCGAGTTATACTGAAGCTTTCTTT.

The V and J genes are TRBV3-1 and TRBJ2-1; D perhaps matches TRBD2 (5 bases). Per the germline V gene, CDR1 is LGHDT and CDR2 is YNNKEL (reference sequence). The CDR3 has 15 amino acids. Trimming cost V 4 bases and J 2 bases, with 12 bases left between them. The DNA of the CDR3 is TGTGCCAGCAGCCCCTGGGCGGGTCCCTACAATGAGCAGTTCTTC. Amino acid sequence: CASSPWAGPYNEQFF.

This clonotype appeared many times. The chain combines TRBV12-3 or TRBV12-4 with TRBJ1-4; tentative D call: TRBD1 (6 bases). V gave up 5 bases and J gave up 8 bases, with 15 bases separating them. The CDR3 runs 14 residues. CDR3 DNA sequence: TGTGCCAGCAGTCCCCGGGGAGGGGGAGAAAAACTGTTTTTT. Its protein is CASSPRGGGEKLFF.

Notes on this clonotype: Germline is not matched at one junction end, which may reflect a read error. The V call is TRBV2, the J call TRBJ2-7; D call uncertain. The CDR3 covers 17 residues. Germline lookup yields CDR1 SNHLY and CDR2 FYNNEI. CDR3 sequence reads: CASSEAWVYLSSYGQCF. As DNA, the CDR3 is TGTGCCAGCAGTGAAGCCTGGGTCTACCTCAGCTCCTACGGGCAGTGCTTC.

This clonotype was recorded many times. The rearrangement joins TRBV7-9 to TRBJ1-2; the match to TRBD1 covers 10 bases. This CDR3 contains 15 residues. The V and J ends lost 5 bases and 8 bases, in that order; junction bases with no gene match: 11. Germline CDR1 SEHNR, CDR2 FQNEAQ (reference sequence). CDR3 residues: CASSTNFGTGVGYTF. The CDR3 DNA is TGTGCCAGCAGCACAAATTTCGGGACAGGGGTCGGCTACACCTTC.

This clonotype was detected only a few times. The J gene is TRBJ2-5, the V gene TRBV5-1, with 8 nucleotides matching TRBD2. CDR1 and CDR2 from the germline V gene are SGHRS and YFSETQ. The CDR3 is 15 residues long. J lost 5 bases, V lost 4 bases, and 10 bases had no gene match. The CDR3 DNA is TGCGCCAGCAGCCTAATTCGGGGGGGCCGGGAGACCCAGTACTTC. Its protein is CASSLIRGGRETQYF.

This clonotype was seen many times. This sequence joins TRBV6-1 and TRBJ1-1; no definite D call. This CDR3 has 13 residues. The V gene's germline CDR1 is MNHNS and CDR2 SASEGT. Trimming removed 4 bases from V and 1 base from J, with 7 bases in between. CDR3 coding DNA: TGTGCCAGCAGTGGATACAGGAACACTGAAGCTTTCTTT. It encodes CASSGYRNTEAFF.

This clonotype was observed at least ten times. V gene TRBV27 combines with J gene TRBJ1-1, with a weak D call TRBD1 (5 bases). The CDR3 spans 14 residues. Germline lookup yields CDR1 MNHEY and CDR2 SMNVEV (reference sequence). V was cut by 6 bases and J by 4 bases, with 15 bases left in between. CDR3 residues: CASSLSQGSTEAFF. The CDR3 DNA follows: TGTGCCAGCAGCTTAAGTCAGGGTAGCACTGAAGCTTTCTTT.

The chain joins TRBV5-1 to TRBJ2-7; 13 bases are shared with TRBD2. Germline loops: CDR1 SGHRS, CDR2 YFSETQ. The CDR3 runs to 16 residues. The V segment lost 4 bases and the J segment 5 bases; nucleotides outside the gene matches: 9. The CDR3 here is CASSPGGLAGVNEQYF. CDR3 in DNA: TGCGCCAGCAGCCCTGGCGGACTAGCGGGAGTGAACGAGCAGTACTTC.

V is TRBV29-1 and J is TRBJ1-2, with TRBD1 as a possible D gene (5 bases). The V end lost 6 bases, the J end lost 1 base, and 9 bases lay between the germline ends. CDR3 length equals 12 residues. Germline CDR1 and CDR2: SQVTM and ANQGSEA. The CDR3 DNA follows: TGCAGCGTGGCAGGGCTTAACTATGGCTACACCTTC. This encodes CSVAGLNYGYTF.

This clonotype was seen only a few times. This chain joins TRBV7-8 and TRBJ2-2, with TRBD1 matching 7 bases. After removal of 0 bases from V and 0 bases from J, the junction contained 7 bases not matched to a gene. Germline V CDR1 and CDR2: SGHVS, FQNEAQ. This CDR3 comprises 18 residues. CDR3 DNA sequence: TGTGCCAGCAGCTTAGCGGTGGGGCAGGGGGCGAACACCGGGGAGCTGTTTTTT. Encoded protein: CASSLAVGQGANTGELFF.

This clonotype turned up a few times. The chain combines TRBV20-1 with TRBJ1-1; 7 bases align to TRBD1. With 0 bases clipped from V and 4 bases from J, the junction kept 8 bases outside the gene matches. The germline V gene has CDR1 DFQATT and CDR2 SNEGSKA (reference sequence). CDR3 length: 15 amino acids. The CDR3 region is CSARDSKGGFTEAFF. The CDR3 DNA is TGCAGTGCTAGAGATAGTAAAGGGGGCTTCACTGAAGCTTTCTTT.

This clonotype has ten or more counts. V is TRBV20-1 and J is TRBJ2-7; TRBD2 is a possible D gene (5 bases). This CDR3 is built from 12 residues. V was clipped by 3 bases and J by 6 bases, with 12 bases between them. Germline values: CDR1 DFQATT, CDR2 SNEGSKA (reference sequence). CDR3 DNA: TGCAGTGCTAGGGGTAGGGCGGGCGAGCAGTACTTC. Encoded protein: CSARGRAGEQYF.

The rearrangement joins TRBV7-9 to TRBJ2-2; 9 nucleotides match TRBD1. With V trimmed by 8 bases and J by 2 bases, 6 bases remained unmatched. Per germline, CDR1 SEHNR and CDR2 FQNEAQ (reference sequence). This CDR3 is built from 15 residues. The CDR3 sequence: CASGPGQGNTGELFF. Here the CDR3 DNA reads TGTGCCAGCGGCCCGGGACAGGGTAACACCGGGGAGCTGTTTTTT.

This clonotype has a count of ten or more. The chain couples TRBV28 to TRBJ1-5; TRBD1 aligns across 10 bases. The J segment lost 7 bases and the V segment lost 2 bases, leaving 8 bases of the junction unmatched. The CDR3 has 16 amino acids. Germline V CDR1 and CDR2: MDHEN, SYDVKM. CDR3 sequence reads: CASSLVPGQGNQPQHF. CDR3 bases: TGTGCCAGCAGTTTAGTCCCGGGACAGGGGAACCAGCCCCAGCATTTT.

The sample holds many counts of this clonotype. The CDR3 here is CAISGSVGAGVGSPLHF. As DNA, the CDR3 is TGTGCCATCAGTGGAAGTGTCGGGGCGGGGGTCGGTTCACCCCTCCACTTT. V gene TRBV10-3 combines with J gene TRBJ1-6; D may be TRBD1 (5 bases). Looked up from germline, CDR1 is ENHRY and CDR2 is SYGVKD. This CDR3 is 17 amino acids long. Trimming took off 4 bases at V and 9 bases at J, with 22 bases between the two ends.

V is TRBV30 and J is TRBJ2-7; D is ambiguous. V lost 4 bases and J lost 0, with 10 bases in between. The length of the CDR3 is 13 residues. Germline lookup yields CDR1 GTSNPN and CDR2 SVGIG (reference sequence). The CDR3 sequence: CAWKVSSSYEQYF. CDR3 coding DNA: TGTGCCTGGAAGGTCAGTAGCTCCTACGAGCAGTACTTC.

This clonotype was recorded many times. The V call is TRBV30, the J call TRBJ1-2; 10 bases are shared with TRBD1. The V gene end was trimmed by 6 bases and the J gene end by 4 bases; junction bases not matched to a gene: 8. The CDR3 is made up of 14 amino acids. Germline lookup yields CDR1 GTSNPN and CDR2 SVGIG (reference sequence). CDR3 protein: CACPPGQGTYGYTF. In nucleotides, the CDR3 is TGTGCCTGTCCCCCGGGACAGGGGACCTATGGCTACACCTTC. Using reference TRBV30 and TRBJ1-2 for the parts outside the CDR3, the full variable domain is SQTIHQWPATLVQPVGSPLSLECTVEGTSNPNLYWYRQAAGRGLQLLFYSVGIGQISSEVPQNLSASRPQDRQFILSSKKLLLSDSGFYLCACPPGQGTYGYTFGSGTRLTVV.

This clonotype was counted ten times or more. The CDR3 DNA reads as TGTGCCACCAGCCCCGGTTATCAGGGGCCGAGGGAGACCCAGTACTTC. Translated: CATSPGYQGPRETQYF. The rearrangement uses TRBV24-1 and TRBJ2-5; possible D gene TRBD1, 6 bases. The germline CDR1 and CDR2 sequences are KGHDR and SFDVKD. The CDR3 extends over 16 amino acids. V dropped 7 bases and J dropped 5 bases, with 22 bases sitting between them.

The J gene is TRBJ2-2, the V gene TRBV7-2; the D gene is possibly TRBD1 (6 bases). The ends were cut back, 5 bases at V and 4 bases at J, with 14 bases in the middle. CDR3 length: 15 residues. Germline CDR1 and CDR2: SGHTA and FQGNSA. CDR3 coding DNA: TGTGCCAGCAGCGTCAGGGGTGCGGGCACCGGGGAGCTGTTTTTT. Protein product: CASSVRGAGTGELFF. The full variable domain, with the rest looked up from reference TRBV7-2 and TRBJ2-2, is GAGVSQSPSNKVTEKGKDVELRCDPISGHTALYWYRQSLGQGLEFLIYFQGNSAPDKSGLPSDRFSAERTGGSVSTLTIQRTQQEDSAVYLCASSVRGAGTGELFFGEGSRLTVL.

This clonotype was found many times. The chain employs TRBV7-2 and TRBJ1-1; D possibly corresponds to TRBD1 (6 bases). The ends were cut back, 1 base at V and 7 bases at J, with 10 bases in the middle. Germline V CDR1 and CDR2: SGHTA, FQGNSA. The CDR3 loop spans 13 amino acids. CDR3: CASSLVGGGEAFF. The CDR3 DNA follows: TGTGCCAGCAGCTTAGTGGGGGGCGGTGAAGCTTTCTTT.

The V and J genes are TRBV14 and TRBJ2-7; D is possibly TRBD2 (6 bases). Looked up from germline, CDR1 is SGHDN and CDR2 is FVKESK. This CDR3 region has 13 residues. With 1 base removed from V and 7 bases from J, the gap between germline ends came to 11 bases. CDR3 in DNA: TGTGCCAGCAGCCAAGCGGGAGTGGGGGAGCAGTACTTC. Translation: CASSQAGVGEQYF.

The sample holds many counts of this clonotype. This chain joins TRBV10-3 and TRBJ1-2; weak D call: TRBD1 (5 bases). Germline V lookup: CDR1 ENHRY, CDR2 SYGVKD. Trimming removed 0 bases from V and 8 bases from J, with 22 bases in between. There are 17 residues in the CDR3. The CDR3 spells CAISESWFLGDLFGYTF. CDR3 nucleotide sequence: TGTGCCATCAGTGAGTCGTGGTTCTTAGGGGACCTATTCGGCTACACCTTC.